Reported below is one T cell receptor (beta chain). This entry belongs to a study of blood T cell repertoires in COVID-19. Study at large: From T cells, B-cell-depleted T cells, or PBMCs came the material, which was cDNA or gDNA.

The data were produced by immunoSEQ multiplex PCR, yet TCRdb's version contains in-frame clones alone and is incomplete. The table records about 350,000 clones, roughly 89% of them present only once. Between the trimmed V and J ends, which lost 6 bases and 0 bases, there was a span of 15 bases. Germline CDR1 and CDR2: SNHLY and FYNNEI. This CDR3 contains 16 residues. The sample comprised peripheral blood. The chain combines TRBV2 with TRBJ1-5; D is undetermined. This sequence originates from a man aged 30 to 45 with COVID-19, enrolled during active disease. CDR3 nucleotides: TGTGCCAGCAGCTTCCTTGGACTGTATAGCAATCAGCCCCAGCATTTT. Its protein product is CASSFLGLYSNQPQHF.